Listed below are T cell receptor beta chains from one sample, sequenced in a study of early T cells in non-severe SARS-CoV-2 infection. TCRdb recomputed calls from the 5' RACE reads with MiXCR, one row per CDR3 protein. The top ten clones hold more than 10% of a sample with tens of thousands of distinct CDR3 sequences, around 16% of them seen once. Sequencing was carried out using whole blood. The receptors shown here come from an adult who was a healthcare worker with PCR-confirmed SARS-CoV-2 infection or an uninfected control (not recorded which). Each CDR3 is given with its conserved first and last residue. Each record gives: D gene, clone size, V gene, J gene, CDR3 DNA, CDR3 protein. D genes are given only for firm matches. Size is omitted from some rows. Given values are once, few, many or a class for expanded clones.

d_call: TRBD2; clone_size: few; v_call: TRBV2; j_call: TRBJ2-1; cdr3_nt: TGTGCCAGCACCCTATGGGGACTAGCGGACTACAATGAGCAGTTCTTC; cdr3_aa: CASTLWGLADYNEQFF
d_call: TRBD2; clone_size: .; v_call: TRBV7-9; j_call: TRBJ2-2; cdr3_nt: TGTGCCAGCAGCTTTAGCGGGGCGAACACCGGGGAGCTGTTTTTT; cdr3_aa: CASSFSGANTGELFF
d_call: TRBD1; clone_size: .; v_call: TRBV12-3/TRBV12-4; j_call: TRBJ2-1; cdr3_nt: TGTGCCAGCAGTTTACCGGGACAGGTGGGGCCCTCCAGGGAGCAGTTCTTC; cdr3_aa: CASSLPGQVGPSREQFF
d_call: TRBD1; clone_size: .; v_call: TRBV12-3/TRBV12-4; j_call: TRBJ2-1; cdr3_nt: TGTGCCAGCAGTCTGGGACAGGGCTATGAGCAGTTCTTC; cdr3_aa: CASSLGQGYEQFF
d_call: .; clone_size: .; v_call: TRBV28; j_call: TRBJ2-3; cdr3_nt: TGTGCCAGCAGCGTAACGGGCACAGATACGCAGTATTTT; cdr3_aa: CASSVTGTDTQYF
d_call: TRBD1; clone_size: .; v_call: TRBV5-1; j_call: TRBJ1-1; cdr3_nt: TGCGCCAGCAGCTTGAACAGGGGGCTAAATGAAGCTTTCTTT; cdr3_aa: CASSLNRGLNEAFF
d_call: .; clone_size: .; v_call: TRBV10-2; j_call: TRBJ1-1; cdr3_nt: TGCGCCAGCAGTGTTGACACTGAAGCTTTCTTT; cdr3_aa: CASSVDTEAFF
d_call: TRBD1; clone_size: .; v_call: TRBV6-1; j_call: TRBJ2-2; cdr3_nt: TGTGCCAGCATCCTACAGGGGGACGCCGGGGAGCTGTTTTTT; cdr3_aa: CASILQGDAGELFF
d_call: TRBD1; clone_size: .; v_call: TRBV6-1; j_call: TRBJ2-7; cdr3_nt: TGTGCCAGCAGTGAAGGGGACAGGGAGTGGTACGAGCAGTACTTC; cdr3_aa: CASSEGDREWYEQYF
d_call: .; clone_size: .; v_call: TRBV29-1; j_call: TRBJ2-1; cdr3_nt: TGCAGCGGGGCGGACGGGATCAATGAGCAGTTCTTC; cdr3_aa: CSGADGINEQFF
d_call: .; clone_size: many; v_call: TRBV28; j_call: TRBJ1-3; cdr3_nt: TGTGCCAGCGACACAGGGAGCTCTGGAAACACCATATATTTT; cdr3_aa: CASDTGSSGNTIYF
d_call: TRBD1; clone_size: .; v_call: TRBV14; j_call: TRBJ1-6; cdr3_nt: TGTGCCAGCAGCCCGCCCGGGACAGCTTATTCACCCCTCCACTTT; cdr3_aa: CASSPPGTAYSPLHF
d_call: TRBD2; clone_size: many; v_call: TRBV28; j_call: TRBJ2-1; cdr3_nt: TGTGCCAGCAGTTTATTTAGCGGGATTCCCACCGGTGAGCAGTTCTTC; cdr3_aa: CASSLFSGIPTGEQFF
d_call: .; clone_size: .; v_call: TRBV6-2/TRBV6-3; j_call: TRBJ1-6; cdr3_nt: TGTGCCAGCAGTCCAGACCCGCGAGATTATAATTCACCCCTCCACTTT; cdr3_aa: CASSPDPRDYNSPLHF
d_call: .; clone_size: once; v_call: TRBV7-9; j_call: TRBJ1-3; cdr3_nt: TGTGCCAGCAGTCCCGCAAGTGGCTCTGGAAACACCATATATTTT; cdr3_aa: CASSPASGSGNTIYF
d_call: .; clone_size: .; v_call: TRBV6-6; j_call: TRBJ1-3; cdr3_nt: TGTGCCAGCAGTCGGGGGACACAGACTGGAAACACCATATATTTT; cdr3_aa: CASSRGTQTGNTIYF
d_call: TRBD1; clone_size: .; v_call: TRBV28; j_call: TRBJ1-2; cdr3_nt: TGTGCCAGCAGTAAAGGGGGCGTTGGCTACACCTTC; cdr3_aa: CASSKGGVGYTF
d_call: .; clone_size: few; v_call: TRBV19; j_call: TRBJ1-4; cdr3_nt: TGTGCCAGTAATCCACAGGGAATCTTAGGAAAACTGTTTTTT; cdr3_aa: CASNPQGILGKLFF
d_call: TRBD2; clone_size: many; v_call: TRBV3-1; j_call: TRBJ2-3; cdr3_nt: TGTGCCAGCAGCCATTGGTCTAGCGGCCGCAGCACAGATACGCAGTATTTT; cdr3_aa: CASSHWSSGRSTDTQYF
d_call: TRBD1; clone_size: few; v_call: TRBV4-1; j_call: TRBJ2-5; cdr3_nt: TGCGCCAGCAGCCCGACAGGGGGTTCGGTAGAGACCCAGTACTTC; cdr3_aa: CASSPTGGSVETQYF
d_call: .; clone_size: many; v_call: TRBV14; j_call: TRBJ2-2; cdr3_nt: TGTGCCAGCAGCCGGCAGGGTTACACCGGGGAGCTGTTTTTT; cdr3_aa: CASSRQGYTGELFF
d_call: .; clone_size: .; v_call: TRBV7-6; j_call: TRBJ2-2; cdr3_nt: TGTGCCAGCAGCTTAAATCTAGCCGGCACCGGGGAGCTGTTTTTT; cdr3_aa: CASSLNLAGTGELFF
d_call: .; clone_size: few; v_call: TRBV18; j_call: TRBJ2-1; cdr3_nt: TGTGCCAGCTCACGATCGAACAATGAGCAGTTCTTC; cdr3_aa: CASSRSNNEQFF
d_call: TRBD1; clone_size: few; v_call: TRBV7-2; j_call: TRBJ1-1; cdr3_nt: TGTGCCAGCAGGCGGACCGCGGGACAGAACTGGGACACTGAAGCTTTCTTT; cdr3_aa: CASRRTAGQNWDTEAFF
d_call: .; clone_size: few; v_call: TRBV9; j_call: TRBJ2-7; cdr3_nt: TGTGCCAGCAGCGCGCGTCAGGGGTTCGTCCACGAGCAGTACTTC; cdr3_aa: CASSARQGFVHEQYF
d_call: TRBD1; clone_size: few; v_call: TRBV15; j_call: TRBJ1-4; cdr3_nt: TGTGCCACCAGTGACAGGGTTTTCGAAGATGAAAAACTGTTTTTT; cdr3_aa: CATSDRVFEDEKLFF
d_call: .; clone_size: many; v_call: TRBV4-3; j_call: TRBJ1-2; cdr3_nt: TGCGCCAGCAGCCAAGGATCGGGGACGTCAATACGTGGCTACACCTTC; cdr3_aa: CASSQGSGTSIRGYTF
d_call: TRBD2; clone_size: few; v_call: TRBV27; j_call: TRBJ2-5; cdr3_nt: TGTGCCAGCAGTCCCCGTGGGGGGGTCATCCAAGAGACCCAGTACTTC; cdr3_aa: CASSPRGGVIQETQYF
d_call: .; clone_size: many; v_call: TRBV19; j_call: TRBJ2-1; cdr3_nt: TGTGCCAGTAGTTTAGAAAGCTCCTACAATGAGCAGTTCTTC; cdr3_aa: CASSLESSYNEQFF
d_call: .; clone_size: .; v_call: TRBV7-9; j_call: TRBJ2-7; cdr3_nt: TGTGCCAGCTCCTCCTCAGCGAGCAACGAGCAGTACTTC; cdr3_aa: CASSSSASNEQYF
d_call: .; clone_size: few; v_call: TRBV5-1; j_call: TRBJ1-5; cdr3_nt: TGCGCCAGCAGGGACGGCAATCAGCCCCAGCATTTT; cdr3_aa: CASRDGNQPQHF
d_call: TRBD2; clone_size: .; v_call: TRBV27; j_call: TRBJ2-7; cdr3_nt: TGTGCCAGCAGTTCCAAAGCGCTACTAGCGGGAGACTCCCGTACCTTC; cdr3_aa: CASSSKALLAGDSRTF
d_call: .; clone_size: once; v_call: TRBV29-1; j_call: TRBJ1-1; cdr3_nt: TGCAGCGTTGTGGCCACCTACACTGAAGCTTACTTT; cdr3_aa: CSVVATYTEAYF
d_call: TRBD1; clone_size: few; v_call: TRBV5-1; j_call: TRBJ1-6; cdr3_nt: TGCGCCAGCAGCGCCGGACAGGGGGTCATTGGGGCCCTCCACTTT; cdr3_aa: CASSAGQGVIGALHF
d_call: .; clone_size: .; v_call: TRBV7-4; j_call: TRBJ1-5; cdr3_nt: TGTGCCAGCAGCTCCGGACAGAAGAGCAATCAGCCCCAGCATTTT; cdr3_aa: CASSSGQKSNQPQHF
d_call: .; clone_size: .; v_call: TRBV27; j_call: TRBJ1-1; cdr3_nt: TGTGCCAGCAGTTTATCGGGGGGTACTGAAGCTTTCTTT; cdr3_aa: CASSLSGGTEAFF
d_call: TRBD1; clone_size: .; v_call: TRBV19; j_call: TRBJ2-7; cdr3_nt: TGTGCCAGTAGTGACGGGACAGGAGGAAAGGGGTACGAGCAGTACTTC; cdr3_aa: CASSDGTGGKGYEQYF
d_call: .; clone_size: .; v_call: TRBV15; j_call: TRBJ1-3; cdr3_nt: TGTGCCACCAGCAGAGAGAACCTCTCTGGAAACACCATATATTTT; cdr3_aa: CATSRENLSGNTIYF
d_call: TRBD2; clone_size: .; v_call: TRBV29-1; j_call: TRBJ2-7; cdr3_nt: TGCAGCGTTGAAGATACTAGCGCCTACGAGCAGTACTTC; cdr3_aa: CSVEDTSAYEQYF
d_call: .; clone_size: many; v_call: TRBV5-1; j_call: TRBJ1-1; cdr3_nt: TGCGCCAGCAGCTTGGCAGGGCGGGCGAACACTGAAGCTTTCTTT; cdr3_aa: CASSLAGRANTEAFF
d_call: TRBD1; clone_size: many; v_call: TRBV20-1; j_call: TRBJ2-7; cdr3_nt: TGCAGTGCTAAAGCGCCAGGGGGCTTGTACGAGCAGTACTTC; cdr3_aa: CSAKAPGGLYEQYF
d_call: TRBD2; clone_size: few; v_call: TRBV7-2; j_call: TRBJ2-3; cdr3_nt: TGTGCCAGCAGCATTCTAGCGGGAGGACCCACAGATACGCAGTATTTT; cdr3_aa: CASSILAGGPTDTQYF
d_call: .; clone_size: .; v_call: TRBV13; j_call: TRBJ2-3; cdr3_nt: TGTGCCAGCAGGGACGGCACCACCACCGTAGATACGCAGTATTTT; cdr3_aa: CASRDGTTTVDTQYF
d_call: .; clone_size: .; v_call: TRBV12-5; j_call: TRBJ1-1; cdr3_nt: TGTGCTAGTGGTACCCGGCGGGGGAACGCTGAAGCTTTCTTT; cdr3_aa: CASGTRRGNAEAFF
d_call: .; clone_size: .; v_call: TRBV4-1; j_call: TRBJ2-7; cdr3_nt: TGCGCCAGCAGCCAAGTCCCCGGGGTATCGTCCTACGAGCAGTACTTC; cdr3_aa: CASSQVPGVSSYEQYF
d_call: .; clone_size: few; v_call: TRBV10-3; j_call: TRBJ1-2; cdr3_nt: TGTGCCATCAGTGAGTCGGGGGCGCACTATGGCTACACCTTC; cdr3_aa: CAISESGAHYGYTF
d_call: TRBD1; clone_size: few; v_call: TRBV5-4; j_call: TRBJ1-1; cdr3_nt: TGTGCCAGCAGCCGGGACAGGGACTGGACTGAAGCTTTCTTT; cdr3_aa: CASSRDRDWTEAFF
d_call: .; clone_size: .; v_call: TRBV20-1; j_call: TRBJ1-2; cdr3_nt: TGCAGTGCTCCACATGGACCCAACTATGGCTACACCTTC; cdr3_aa: CSAPHGPNYGYTF
d_call: TRBD2; clone_size: many; v_call: TRBV13; j_call: TRBJ2-1; cdr3_nt: TGTGCCAGCAGCATAACCCATGCTAGCGGTCTTGATAACAATGAGCAGTTCTTC; cdr3_aa: CASSITHASGLDNNEQFF
d_call: TRBD1; clone_size: few; v_call: TRBV4-1; j_call: TRBJ1-2; cdr3_nt: TGCGCCAGCAGCCAATCACCGGGACAGGCCCCCTATGGCTACACCTTC; cdr3_aa: CASSQSPGQAPYGYTF
d_call: .; clone_size: few; v_call: TRBV7-9; j_call: TRBJ1-6; cdr3_nt: TGTGCCAGCAGCTTAGAAGGGGTCGGCTCACCCCTCCACTTT; cdr3_aa: CASSLEGVGSPLHF
d_call: TRBD1; clone_size: many; v_call: TRBV5-1; j_call: TRBJ1-2; cdr3_nt: TGCGCCAGCAGCTTGGGGGGACAGGGATCGGGCGGCTACACCTTC; cdr3_aa: CASSLGGQGSGGYTF
d_call: TRBD2; clone_size: many; v_call: TRBV24-1; j_call: TRBJ2-1; cdr3_nt: TGTGCCACCAGTGATCCTTTTAGCGGGAGGGCCTACAATGAGCAGTTCTTC; cdr3_aa: CATSDPFSGRAYNEQFF
d_call: .; clone_size: few; v_call: TRBV12-5; j_call: TRBJ2-7; cdr3_nt: TGTGCTAGTGGTTTGGCTATCTACGAGCAGTACTTC; cdr3_aa: CASGLAIYEQYF
d_call: .; clone_size: .; v_call: TRBV12-3/TRBV12-4; j_call: TRBJ1-3; cdr3_nt: TGTGCCAGCAGTTTGGCCAGAAACACCATATATTTT; cdr3_aa: CASSLARNTIYF
d_call: TRBD1; clone_size: few; v_call: TRBV10-2; j_call: TRBJ1-5; cdr3_nt: TGCGCCAGCAGTGGGCGGCGCACAGGGGACCATCAGCCCCAGCATTTT; cdr3_aa: CASSGRRTGDHQPQHF
d_call: .; clone_size: .; v_call: TRBV3-1; j_call: TRBJ2-5; cdr3_nt: TGTGCCAGCAGCCAAGTACGAGCGGGCCAGTACTTC; cdr3_aa: CASSQVRAGQYF
d_call: .; clone_size: few; v_call: TRBV12-3/TRBV12-4; j_call: TRBJ1-4; cdr3_nt: TGTGCCAGCAGTCCTACAAGGGGCAATGAAAAACTGTTTTTT; cdr3_aa: CASSPTRGNEKLFF
d_call: TRBD1; clone_size: .; v_call: TRBV6-2/TRBV6-3; j_call: TRBJ1-1; cdr3_nt: TGTGCCAGCAAGACAGGGGCGCCGAACACTGAAGCTTTCTTT; cdr3_aa: CASKTGAPNTEAFF